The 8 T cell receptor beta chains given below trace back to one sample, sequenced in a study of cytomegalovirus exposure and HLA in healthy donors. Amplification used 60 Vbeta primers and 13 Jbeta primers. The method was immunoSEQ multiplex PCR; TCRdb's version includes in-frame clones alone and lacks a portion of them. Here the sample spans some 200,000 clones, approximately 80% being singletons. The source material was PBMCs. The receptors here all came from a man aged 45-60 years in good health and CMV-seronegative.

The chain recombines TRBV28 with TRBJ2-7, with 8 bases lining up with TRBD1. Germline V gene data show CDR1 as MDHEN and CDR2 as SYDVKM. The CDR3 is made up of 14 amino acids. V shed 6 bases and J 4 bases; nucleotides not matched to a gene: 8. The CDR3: CASSQGQVLYEQYF. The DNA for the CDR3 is TGTGCCAGCAGCCAGGGACAGGTATTATACGAGCAGTACTTC.

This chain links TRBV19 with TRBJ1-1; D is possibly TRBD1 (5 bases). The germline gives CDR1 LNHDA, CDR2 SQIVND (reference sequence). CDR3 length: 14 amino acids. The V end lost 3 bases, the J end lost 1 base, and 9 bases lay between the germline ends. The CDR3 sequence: CASSILGGNTEAFF. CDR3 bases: TGTGCCAGTAGTATCCTGGGGGGGAACACTGAAGCTTTCTTT.

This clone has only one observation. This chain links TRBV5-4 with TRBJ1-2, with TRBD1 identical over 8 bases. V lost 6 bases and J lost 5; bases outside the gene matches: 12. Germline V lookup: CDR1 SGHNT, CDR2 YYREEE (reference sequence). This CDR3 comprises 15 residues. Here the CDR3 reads CASTLPGQGVYGYTF. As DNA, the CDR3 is TGTGCCAGCACCTTACCCGGACAGGGTGTATATGGCTACACCTTC.

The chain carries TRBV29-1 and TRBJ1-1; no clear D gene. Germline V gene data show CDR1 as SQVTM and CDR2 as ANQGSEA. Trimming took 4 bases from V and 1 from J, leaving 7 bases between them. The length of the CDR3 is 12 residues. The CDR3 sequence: CSVARGNTEAFF. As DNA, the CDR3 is TGCAGCGTTGCCCGGGGGAACACTGAAGCTTTCTTT.

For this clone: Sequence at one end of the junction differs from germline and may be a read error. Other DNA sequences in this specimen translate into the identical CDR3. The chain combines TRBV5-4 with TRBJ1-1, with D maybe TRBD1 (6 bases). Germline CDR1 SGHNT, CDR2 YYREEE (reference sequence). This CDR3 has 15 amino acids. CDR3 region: CASSWGQGMNTEAFF. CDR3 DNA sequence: TGTGCCAGCAGCTGGGGCCAGGGGATGAACACCGAAGCTTTCTTT.

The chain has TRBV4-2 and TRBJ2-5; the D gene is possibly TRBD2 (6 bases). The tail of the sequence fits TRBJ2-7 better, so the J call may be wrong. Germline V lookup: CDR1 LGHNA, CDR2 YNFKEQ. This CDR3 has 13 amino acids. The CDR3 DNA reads TGTGCCAGCAGCCAAGGACTAGCCTACGAGCAGTACTTC. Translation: CASSQGLAYEQYF.

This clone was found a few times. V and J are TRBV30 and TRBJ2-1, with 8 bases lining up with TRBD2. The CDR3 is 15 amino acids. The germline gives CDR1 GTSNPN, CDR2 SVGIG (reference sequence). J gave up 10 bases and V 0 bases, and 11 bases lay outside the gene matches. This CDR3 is CAWSVKLTSVKEQFF. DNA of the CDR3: TGTGCCTGGAGTGTAAAATTGACTAGCGTTAAAGAGCAGTTCTTC.

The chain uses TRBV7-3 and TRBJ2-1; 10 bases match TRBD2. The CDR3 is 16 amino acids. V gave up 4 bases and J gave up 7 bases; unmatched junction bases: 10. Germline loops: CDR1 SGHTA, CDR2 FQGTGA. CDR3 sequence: CASSYAGTSVGNEQFF. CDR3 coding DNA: TGTGCCAGCAGCTACGCCGGGACTAGCGTGGGAAATGAGCAGTTCTTC.